These T cell receptor beta chains were read from a single sample in a study of blood T cell repertoires in COVID-19. Some clones are missing from TCRdb's copy, which holds only in-frame ones; the method was immunoSEQ multiplex PCR. Here the sample spans 150,000 to 200,000 clones, about four fifths being singletons. The sample was peripheral blood. The receptors originated from a woman over 75 with COVID-19, enrolled during active disease. The CDR3 runs from the conserved cysteine through the conserved F or W. The D gene is left open where the match is weak. Clone size is stated in some rows and not others, as once, few, many or a class when expanded.

d_call: NA
clone_size: NA
v_call: TRBV5-1
j_call: TRBJ1-1
cdr3_nt: TGCGCCAGCAGTCCGACAGAGGACACTGAAGCTTTCTTT
cdr3_aa: CASSPTEDTEAFF

d_call: NA
clone_size: NA
v_call: TRBV11-1
j_call: TRBJ1-1
cdr3_nt: TGTGCCAGCAGCTTCGCAGGGGCCGGCGGAGCTTTCTTT
cdr3_aa: CASSFAGAGGAFF

d_call: TRBD1
clone_size: NA
v_call: TRBV19
j_call: TRBJ2-2
cdr3_nt: TGTGCCAGTAACCCGACAGGGATCCCCGGGGAGCTGTTTTTT
cdr3_aa: CASNPTGIPGELFF

d_call: NA
clone_size: NA
v_call: TRBV27
j_call: TRBJ1-4
cdr3_nt: TGTGCCAGCAGTTTATTCGGGAATGAAAAACTGTTTTTT
cdr3_aa: CASSLFGNEKLFF

d_call: NA
clone_size: NA
v_call: TRBV6-2/TRBV6-3
j_call: TRBJ2-2
cdr3_nt: TGTGCCAGCAGTTACTCGGTAGCACTGACCGGGGAGCTGTTTTTT
cdr3_aa: CASSYSVALTGELFF

d_call: TRBD2
clone_size: NA
v_call: TRBV2
j_call: TRBJ2-3
cdr3_nt: TGTGCCAGCAGTCACCCGGGTCTAGCGGGAACAGATACGCAGTATTTT
cdr3_aa: CASSHPGLAGTDTQYF

d_call: NA
clone_size: NA
v_call: TRBV6-6
j_call: TRBJ1-1
cdr3_nt: TGTGCCAGCACCGCGGGGGTAAACACTGAAGCTTTCTTT
cdr3_aa: CASTAGVNTEAFF

d_call: NA
clone_size: NA
v_call: TRBV12-2
j_call: TRBJ1-4
cdr3_nt: TGTGCAAGTCGCCCCGGACAGACCCCTCGCTCAACTAATGAAAAACTGTTTTTT
cdr3_aa: CASRPGQTPRSTNEKLFF

d_call: NA
clone_size: NA
v_call: TRBV28
j_call: TRBJ2-4
cdr3_nt: TGTGCCAGCAGAGACAGCCGAAACATTCAGTACTTC
cdr3_aa: CASRDSRNIQYF

d_call: NA
clone_size: NA
v_call: TRBV25-1
j_call: TRBJ2-1
cdr3_nt: TGTGCCAGCAGTGAATTGATCGGGAACCCTAAGGTGGGGAATGAGCAGTTCTTC
cdr3_aa: CASSELIGNPKVGNEQFF

d_call: TRBD1
clone_size: once
v_call: TRBV7-8
j_call: TRBJ2-3
cdr3_nt: TGTGCCAGCAGCTTGCGACAGGGGGCGGAAACAGATACGCAGTATTTT
cdr3_aa: CASSLRQGAETDTQYF

d_call: NA
clone_size: once
v_call: TRBV19
j_call: TRBJ2-5
cdr3_nt: TGTGCCAGTAGTAACCGCCGGGGGGAGACCCAGTACTTC
cdr3_aa: CASSNRRGETQYF

d_call: NA
clone_size: NA
v_call: TRBV7-2
j_call: TRBJ2-7
cdr3_nt: TGTGCCAGCAGCTACTGGACAGACTACGAGCAGTACTTC
cdr3_aa: CASSYWTDYEQYF